Each of the 30 T cell receptor beta chains below was sequenced from the same sample in a study of blood T cell repertoires in COVID-19. Clones were sequenced by immunoSEQ multiplex PCR, and TCRdb holds only the in-frame ones, with some missing. Among some 120,000 clones listed, around nine tenths were seen once. Sample: peripheral blood. Receptors were obtained from a man in his fifties or sixties with acute or convalescent COVID-19.

This clone was recorded only once. This chain links TRBV7-9 with TRBJ2-1, with 7 bases lining up with TRBD2. Germline V lookup: CDR1 SEHNR, CDR2 FQNEAQ (reference sequence). Germline trimming cut 2 bases from V and 0 bases from J; bases unmatched to any gene: 4. This CDR3 is 16 amino acids long. The CDR3 loop is CASSLWRTSSYNEQFF. CDR3 in DNA: TGTGCCAGCAGCTTATGGCGGACTAGCTCCTACAATGAGCAGTTCTTC.

The J gene is TRBJ2-2, the V gene TRBV9; perhaps TRBD2 as D (6 bases). With 3 bases removed from V and 6 bases from J, the gap between germline ends came to 12 bases. The CDR3 is made up of 14 amino acids. The germline V gene encodes CDR1 SGDLS and CDR2 YYNGEE. In DNA, the CDR3 is TGTGCCAGCAGCGATAGGACTAATGCCGGGGAGCTGTTTTTT. Translating it yields CASSDRTNAGELFF.

The chain links TRBV29-1 to TRBJ2-1; maybe TRBD2 (5 bases). From germline, CDR1 is SQVTM and CDR2 ANQGSEA. Trimming pared 0 bases from V and 9 bases from J, leaving 9 bases between. The CDR3 loop spans 12 amino acids. Here the CDR3 reads CSVEDTRIEQFF. The CDR3 DNA reads TGCAGCGTTGAAGATACTAGGATTGAGCAGTTCTTC.

As regards this clone: Other DNA sequences in this specimen translate into the identical CDR3. V gene TRBV6-5 combines with J gene TRBJ2-7; TRBD1 matches at 9 bases. Unmatched junction bases numbered 0, after V lost 0 bases and J lost 3 bases. Germline values: CDR1 MNHEY, CDR2 SVGAGI. This CDR3 has 14 amino acids. In DNA form, the CDR3 reads TGTGCCAGCAGTTACTCGGGACAGGGCTACGAGCAGTACTTC. Encoded protein: CASSYSGQGYEQYF.

This sequence joins TRBV9 and TRBJ1-3; D remains unclear. The CDR3 has 14 residues. Trimming shortened V by 2 bases and J by 0 bases, and 6 bases separated the two germline ends. Germline CDR1 SGDLS, CDR2 YYNGEE. In DNA, the CDR3 is TGTGCCAGCAGCGTCGCGGTCTCTGGAAACACCATATATTTT. This gives the protein CASSVAVSGNTIYF.

The CDR3, as DNA: TGTGCCAGCAGCGTAGGAGGCCGCGACGGCAGAGAGACCCAGTACTTC. Its translation is CASSVGGRDGRETQYF. The chain couples TRBV9 to TRBJ2-5; D not resolved. This CDR3 is 16 amino acids long. CDR1 is SGDLS, CDR2 YYNGEE, per germline. V was pared by 0 bases and J by 4 bases, with 16 bases between.

This clone was seen a single time. This sequence joins TRBV6-5 and TRBJ1-4, with D uncertain. This CDR3 contains 14 residues. Trimming pared 6 bases from V and 0 bases from J, leaving 8 bases between. Germline lookup yields CDR1 MNHEY and CDR2 SVGAGI. The CDR3 DNA sequence: TGTGCCAGCAGACCCAGTGCAACTAATGAAAAACTGTTTTTT. This gives the protein CASRPSATNEKLFF.

The rearrangement links TRBV5-6 to TRBJ2-5, with D unresolved. CDR3 length: 15 amino acids. From germline, CDR1 is SGHDT and CDR2 YYEEEE. V lost 4 bases and J 9 bases, leaving 22 bases between the germline ends. The CDR3 bases are TGTGCCAGCAGCCTAGTCCCGGAACCTTTCGAGGCCCAGTACTTC. Protein sequence: CASSLVPEPFEAQYF.

The chain is built from TRBV11-2 and TRBJ1-2, with 7 nucleotides matching TRBD1. CDR1 is SGHAT and CDR2 is FQNNGV in the germline V gene. This CDR3 region has 15 residues. V shed 8 bases and J 2 bases; nucleotides not matched to a gene: 11. CDR3 residues: CASAKGEQGNYGYTF. CDR3 nucleotide sequence: TGTGCCAGCGCTAAAGGGGAACAGGGGAACTATGGCTACACCTTC.

The rearrangement uses TRBV14 and TRBJ2-7; 11 bases fit TRBD1. The CDR3 has 16 amino acids. Germline CDR1 is SGHDN and CDR2 is FVKESK. The V gene end was trimmed by 2 bases and the J gene end by 2 bases; junction bases not matched to a gene: 5. As DNA, the CDR3 is TGTGCCAGCAGCCAACGCCCGGGACAGGGGGCCTACGAGCAGTACTTC. Its protein product is CASSQRPGQGAYEQYF.

This clone was observed once. V gene TRBV24-1 combines with J gene TRBJ2-1; 8 nucleotides match TRBD1. CDR3 length: 15 residues. Trimming removed 6 bases from V and 4 bases from J; junction bases left unmatched: 7. Germline V gene data show CDR1 as KGHDR and CDR2 as SFDVKD. The CDR3 here is CATSSYRGWYNEQFF. CDR3 DNA sequence: TGTGCCACCAGTTCCTACAGGGGGTGGTACAATGAGCAGTTCTTC.

The chain carries TRBV11-2 and TRBJ1-5; D gene uncertain. Per the germline V gene, CDR1 is SGHAT and CDR2 is FQNNGV. The CDR3 has 15 residues. V lost 1 base, J lost 3 bases, and 10 bases lay in between. In DNA form, the CDR3 reads TGTGCCAGCAGCTTAGCCCCGATCTACAATCAGCCCCAGCATTTT. Translation gives CASSLAPIYNQPQHF.

The rearrangement uses TRBV30 and TRBJ1-5, with TRBD1 as a possible D gene (5 bases). The CDR3 runs 13 residues. Germline lookup yields CDR1 GTSNPN and CDR2 SVGIG (reference sequence). V shed 2 bases and J shed 4 bases, with 9 bases lying between them. The CDR3 region is CAWSWGINQPQHF. As DNA, the CDR3 is TGTGCCTGGAGTTGGGGCATTAATCAGCCCCAGCATTTT.

This chain joins TRBV3-1 (or the pseudogene TRBV3-2) and TRBJ2-1; 8 positions agree with TRBD1. Germline V gene lookup returns CDR1 LGHDT and CDR2 YNNKEL (reference sequence). The ends lost 3 bases at V and 5 bases at J; junction bases unmatched: 9. The CDR3 runs 16 residues. CDR3 sequence reads: CASSHSGQGYHNEQFF. The CDR3 bases are TGTGCCAGCAGCCATAGCGGACAGGGCTATCACAATGAGCAGTTCTTC.

The DNA of the CDR3 is TGCAGTGCTAGTCAGGGTACGGGGAACACTGAAGCTTTCTTT. Amino acids: CSASQGTGNTEAFF. This chain links TRBV20-1 with TRBJ1-1, with a possible D match to TRBD1 (5 bases). Trimming removed 3 bases from V and 1 base from J, with 12 bases in between. CDR3 length equals 14 residues. Germline CDR1 and CDR2: DFQATT and SNEGSKA (reference sequence).

This chain uses TRBV6-2 or TRBV6-3 with TRBJ2-7, with D perhaps TRBD1 (7 bases). The length of the CDR3 is 14 residues. Germline V gives CDR1 MNHEY, CDR2 SVGEGT. Between the trimmed V and J ends, which lost 6 bases and 6 bases, there was a span of 18 bases. CDR3 in amino acids: CASSHGGQSGEQYF. For the CDR3, the DNA is TGTGCCAGCAGCCACGGGGGACAGAGTGGCGAGCAGTACTTC.

The chain recombines TRBV7-8 with TRBJ1-5; 7 bases agree with TRBD1. CDR1 is SGHVS, CDR2 FQNEAQ, per germline. This CDR3 spans 14 amino acids. V was clipped by 4 bases and J by 5 bases; unmatched bases: 5. In DNA, the CDR3 is TGTGCCAGCAGCTCCCAGGGGGGAGATCAGCCCCAGCATTTT. Translating it yields CASSSQGGDQPQHF.

This sequence joins TRBV7-2 and TRBJ1-1; unclear D gene. V gave up 2 bases and J gave up 0 bases, with 4 bases separating them. This CDR3 has 13 residues. Germline CDR1 reads SGHTA; CDR2 reads FQGNSA. The CDR3 DNA reads TGTGCCAGCAGCTTATATGTGAACACTGAAGCTTTCTTT. It is translated as CASSLYVNTEAFF.

This clone was observed a handful of times. V is TRBV5-5 and J is TRBJ1-1, with D unresolved. Trimming removed 4 bases at V and 1 base at J, with 14 bases between. CDR1 SGHKS and CDR2 YYEKEE come from the germline V gene (reference sequence). The CDR3 spans 15 residues. CDR3 nucleotides: TGTGCCAGCAGCCTGACGAGGAAATCGAACACTGAAGCTTTCTTT. This codes for CASSLTRKSNTEAFF.

J is TRBJ1-2 and V is TRBV29-1; D gene unclear. The CDR3 runs to 10 residues. Germline assignment: CDR1 SQVTM and CDR2 ANQGSEA. V was trimmed by 3 bases and J by 7 bases, leaving 6 bases between them. The DNA for the CDR3 is TGCAGCGTTGACGGACTTGGCTACACCTTC. Its protein product is CSVDGLGYTF.

This chain connects TRBV5-5 to TRBJ2-2; 7 bases are a match to TRBD1. The trim removed 1 base at V and 3 bases at J, leaving 6 bases unmatched. Germline V lookup: CDR1 SGHKS, CDR2 YYEKEE (reference sequence). This CDR3 spans 16 amino acids. CDR3 DNA: TGTGCCAGCAGCTTGACAGGGGCGGTTGACACCGGGGAGCTGTTTTTT. Protein sequence: CASSLTGAVDTGELFF.

The V and J genes are TRBV6-1 and TRBJ1-2; D remains ambiguous. The CDR3 consists of 13 residues. V lost 1 base, J lost 5 bases, and 8 bases lay in between. Germline V lookup: CDR1 MNHNS, CDR2 SASEGT. The CDR3 DNA reads as TGTGCCAGCAGTGAAGGATCGGTGTATGGCTACACCTTC. This codes for CASSEGSVYGYTF.

The V and J genes are TRBV5-1 and TRBJ2-2; D may be TRBD2 (6 bases). The germline gives CDR1 SGHRS, CDR2 YFSETQ. The CDR3 sequence is 16 residues long. V was shortened by 4 bases and J by 3 bases, with 16 bases between the two germline ends. The CDR3, as DNA: TGCGCCAGCAGCCCTCAGGTTGGGACTCACACCGGGGAGCTGTTTTTT. Protein sequence: CASSPQVGTHTGELFF.

This clone occurred once. The chain employs TRBV4-2 and TRBJ2-7; TRBD2 matches at 11 bases. Per the germline V gene, CDR1 is LGHNA and CDR2 is YNFKEQ. This CDR3 contains 15 residues. J lost 2 bases, V lost 3 bases, and 3 bases had no gene match. The CDR3, as DNA: TGTGCCAGCAGCCATGCTAGCGGGGGGACCTACGAGCAGTACTTC. Translated: CASSHASGGTYEQYF.

V gene TRBV6-1 combines with J gene TRBJ1-6, with a tentative D call TRBD1 (5 bases). Germline V gene data show CDR1 as MNHNS and CDR2 as SASEGT. This CDR3 region has 19 residues. V was shortened by 1 base and J by 5 bases, with 21 bases between the two germline ends. The CDR3 coding sequence is TGTGCCAGCAGTGAAGTTTTGAGTTGGGCGGGGCCAAATAATTCACCCCTCCACTTT. As protein: CASSEVLSWAGPNNSPLHF.

J is TRBJ1-1 and V is TRBV14, with 8 bases identical to TRBD1. The germline CDR1 and CDR2 sequences are SGHDN and FVKESK. V was pared by 4 bases and J by 4 bases, with 5 bases of the junction left unmatched. The CDR3 consists of 14 residues. The CDR3 sequence is CASSLQGGPTEAFF. In nucleotides, the CDR3 is TGTGCCAGCAGCCTACAGGGGGGGCCCACTGAAGCTTTCTTT.

This rearrangement joins TRBV27 to TRBJ2-3; D remains unclear. CDR3 length equals 13 residues. V was trimmed by 0 bases and J by 2 bases, leaving 3 bases between them. Germline V gives CDR1 MNHEY, CDR2 SMNVEV (reference sequence). Written as DNA, the CDR3 is TGTGCCAGCAGTTTATCTATCACAGATACGCAGTATTTT. This encodes CASSLSITDTQYF.

The chain is built from TRBV18 and TRBJ1-1; D not resolved. V gave up 4 bases and J gave up 1 base, with 10 bases separating them. Germline V gene lookup returns CDR1 KGHSH and CDR2 LQKENI. The CDR3 is 14 residues long. This CDR3 reads CASSQVGGNTEAFF. In nucleotides, the CDR3 is TGTGCCAGCTCACAAGTGGGAGGGAACACTGAAGCTTTCTTT.

The CDR3 here is CASSGLAGVFNEQFF. The CDR3 DNA reads TGTGCCAGCTCAGGGCTAGCGGGAGTGTTCAATGAGCAGTTCTTC. The chain has TRBV18 and TRBJ2-1, with 10 bases aligning to TRBD2. V trimming: 5 bases; J trimming: 6 bases; junction bases outside the gene matches: 7. CDR3 length: 15 amino acids. Germline CDR1 and CDR2: KGHSH and LQKENI.

The gene calls are TRBV2 and TRBJ1-3, with 8 nucleotides matching TRBD1. The germline V gene encodes CDR1 SNHLY and CDR2 FYNNEI. The V segment lost 6 bases and the J segment 0 bases; nucleotides outside the gene matches: 4. This CDR3 is 15 amino acids long. CDR3 protein: CASSGQGYSGNTIYF. The CDR3 DNA reads as TGTGCCAGCAGCGGACAGGGATACTCTGGAAACACCATATATTTT.